These T cell receptor beta chains were read from a single sample in a study of Graves' ophthalmopathy and Graves' hyperthyroidism. TCRdb fed the multiplex PCR reads into MiXCR, producing one record per CDR3 protein. The table records hundreds of thousands of distinct CDR3 sequences, 22% of them present only once. Source material: peripheral blood. These receptor sequences come from a woman aged 18-29 years with stable Graves' hyperthyroidism. Some clones in this sample may be carry-over from other donors' samples. Each CDR3 is given with its conserved first and last residue. Each record gives: CDR3 DNA, CDR3 protein, D gene, J gene, V gene, clone size. D genes are given only for firm matches. Clone size is stated in some rows and not others, as once, few, many or a class when expanded.

cdr3_nt: TGCAGTGCCAAGCGCGGAGGGTTCGAGACTGAAGCTTTCTTT
cdr3_aa: CSAKRGGFETEAFF
d_call: NA
j_call: TRBJ1-1
v_call: TRBV20-1
clone_size: NA

cdr3_nt: TGTGCCACCAGTGATACAGGGCGGAATCAGCCCCAGCATTTT
cdr3_aa: CATSDTGRNQPQHF
d_call: NA
j_call: TRBJ1-5
v_call: TRBV24-1
clone_size: NA

cdr3_nt: TGTGCCAGCAACATAAAGGGGGGATACGAGCAGTACTTC
cdr3_aa: CASNIKGGYEQYF
d_call: NA
j_call: TRBJ2-7
v_call: TRBV7-8
clone_size: many

cdr3_nt: TGTGCCAGCAGGAGGGGAAACTACGAGCAGTACTTC
cdr3_aa: CASRRGNYEQYF
d_call: NA
j_call: TRBJ2-7
v_call: TRBV28
clone_size: many

cdr3_nt: TGTGCCAGCAATCCAGCGGGAGAGGTCTACGAGCAGTACTTC
cdr3_aa: CASNPAGEVYEQYF
d_call: TRBD2
j_call: TRBJ2-7
v_call: TRBV6-2/TRBV6-3
clone_size: NA

cdr3_nt: TGTGCCAGCAGTTTTGAACACAGGCAGTACTTC
cdr3_aa: CASSFEHRQYF
d_call: NA
j_call: TRBJ2-7
v_call: TRBV28
clone_size: many

cdr3_nt: TGTGCCAGCAGCCAGGAAGATCTAACCTACGAGCAGTACTTC
cdr3_aa: CASSQEDLTYEQYF
d_call: NA
j_call: TRBJ2-7
v_call: TRBV3-1
clone_size: NA

cdr3_nt: TGTGCCAGTAGTATAGATCGTTTCCGATACACTGAAGCTTTCTTT
cdr3_aa: CASSIDRFRYTEAFF
d_call: NA
j_call: TRBJ1-1
v_call: TRBV19
clone_size: NA

cdr3_nt: TGTGCCAGCATCGGGACTAGCGGGAGAAGTGGCTACGAGCAGTACTTC
cdr3_aa: CASIGTSGRSGYEQYF
d_call: TRBD2
j_call: TRBJ2-7
v_call: TRBV28
clone_size: NA

cdr3_nt: TGTGCCAGCGCCCCGGGTAGTAGCAATCAGCCCCAGCATTTT
cdr3_aa: CASAPGSSNQPQHF
d_call: NA
j_call: TRBJ1-5
v_call: TRBV27
clone_size: many

cdr3_nt: TGTGCCAGCACCAAAGACCGGACACCGAGCTCCTACGAGCAGTACTTC
cdr3_aa: CASTKDRTPSSYEQYF
d_call: NA
j_call: TRBJ2-7
v_call: TRBV6-2/TRBV6-3
clone_size: many

cdr3_nt: TGTGCCAGCACCCGGGACAGGGGGCGCGAGACCCAGTACTTC
cdr3_aa: CASTRDRGRETQYF
d_call: TRBD1
j_call: TRBJ2-5
v_call: TRBV2
clone_size: few

cdr3_nt: TGTGCCAGCTACCTAGGGAGGGATAACTATGGCTACACCTTC
cdr3_aa: CASYLGRDNYGYTF
d_call: NA
j_call: TRBJ1-2
v_call: TRBV28
clone_size: once

cdr3_nt: TGTGCCAGCAGCCTAACACTGGACACCCAAGAGACCCAGTACTTC
cdr3_aa: CASSLTLDTQETQYF
d_call: NA
j_call: TRBJ2-5
v_call: TRBV14
clone_size: many

cdr3_nt: TGTGCCACCAGTCCTACGGACAGCACTGAAGCTTTCTTT
cdr3_aa: CATSPTDSTEAFF
d_call: NA
j_call: TRBJ1-1
v_call: TRBV24-1
clone_size: NA

cdr3_nt: TGTGCCAGCAGGGCGTCGGGAAATTCCGGGGAGCTGTTTTTT
cdr3_aa: CASRASGNSGELFF
d_call: NA
j_call: TRBJ2-2
v_call: TRBV6-1
clone_size: many

cdr3_nt: TGTGCCAAGACGATTTACGAGCAGTACTTC
cdr3_aa: CAKTIYEQYF
d_call: NA
j_call: TRBJ2-7
v_call: TRBV19
clone_size: many

cdr3_nt: TGTGCCAGCAGCTTAGAAACAGGCAGGGGATACGAGCAGTACTTC
cdr3_aa: CASSLETGRGYEQYF
d_call: NA
j_call: TRBJ2-7
v_call: TRBV7-6
clone_size: NA

cdr3_nt: TGTGCCAGCCGTCCTTGGGACAGGGGCCCCCACGAGCAGTACTTC
cdr3_aa: CASRPWDRGPHEQYF
d_call: TRBD1
j_call: TRBJ2-7
v_call: TRBV6-2/TRBV6-3
clone_size: NA

cdr3_nt: TGTGCCAGCAGCCGGGGGGAGTCTGGGGCCAACGTCCTGACTTTC
cdr3_aa: CASSRGESGANVLTF
d_call: TRBD2
j_call: TRBJ2-6
v_call: TRBV12-3/TRBV12-4
clone_size: many

cdr3_nt: TGCGCCAGCAGCCAAACCCCGGGACTAGCGGCCTACAAGCAGTACTTC
cdr3_aa: CASSQTPGLAAYKQYF
d_call: TRBD2
j_call: TRBJ2-7
v_call: TRBV4-3
clone_size: NA

cdr3_nt: TGTGCCACCAGAGGCGGACTGGCTGGAATCACCATATATTTT
cdr3_aa: CATRGGLAGITIYF
d_call: NA
j_call: TRBJ1-3
v_call: TRBV15
clone_size: many

cdr3_nt: TGTGCCAGCAGCGCCCCCGGGACAGGGGGCGCGGGTGAGCAGTACTTC
cdr3_aa: CASSAPGTGGAGEQYF
d_call: TRBD1
j_call: TRBJ2-7
v_call: TRBV9
clone_size: many

cdr3_nt: TGTGCCAGCACCGAACCCCCGACAGGGAGCAATCAGCCCCAGCATTTT
cdr3_aa: CASTEPPTGSNQPQHF
d_call: TRBD1
j_call: TRBJ1-5
v_call: TRBV11-1
clone_size: few

cdr3_nt: TGCAGCGTTCTCCCCAGCTATAACTATGGCTACACCTTC
cdr3_aa: CSVLPSYNYGYTF
d_call: NA
j_call: TRBJ1-2
v_call: TRBV29-1
clone_size: many

cdr3_nt: TGTGCCAGCAGCTTCACTAGCGGGAGGGCCCACATTCAGTACTTC
cdr3_aa: CASSFTSGRAHIQYF
d_call: TRBD2
j_call: TRBJ2-4
v_call: TRBV7-8
clone_size: many